The entry below gives a single TCR beta chain sequence along with its context. Its antigen is currently unknown. The entry originates in a study of identical twins. The study's findings and limits: The authors noted that invariant MAIT and iNKT cells could partly confound zero-insertion analyses. Models underestimated TCR alpha sharing (out-of-frame) in monozygotic twins.

A universal primer binding site was introduced by template switching. The final cDNA contained unique molecular identifiers. TCRdb ran MiXCR on the 5' RACE reads and lists one entry per CDR3 protein. The table has about 1.7 million distinct CDR3 sequences, about 32% seen once. The sample comprised cord blood. The clonotype was recovered from a newborn girl in good health.

CDR3 protein: CASSSGTSGTRDTQYF. As DNA, the CDR3 is TGTGCCAGCAGCTCCGGGACTAGCGGGACTCGAGATACGCAGTATTTT. This chain joins TRBV11-2 and TRBJ2-3; the match to TRBD2 covers 13 bases. CDR1 and CDR2 from the germline V gene are SGHAT and FQNNGV. The CDR3 runs to 16 residues. V gave up 4 bases and J gave up 5 bases; unmatched junction bases: 6. Drawing the rest from reference TRBV11-2 and TRBJ2-3, the complete variable domain is EAGVAQSPRYKIIEKRQSVAFWCNPISGHATLYWYQQILGQGPKLLIQFQNNGVVDDSQLPKDRFSAERLKGVDSTLKIQPAKLEDSAVYLCASSSGTSGTRDTQYFGPGTRLTVL.